Listed below are T cell receptor beta chains from one sample, sequenced in a study of T cell repertoires in cytomegalovirus infection. MiXCR was run by TCRdb on the reads, yielding one entry per CDR3 protein. Among some 400,000 distinct CDR3 sequences listed, around 18% were seen once. The source material was PBMCs. The receptor set was obtained from a human donor in good health (CMV status not recorded). Some clones in this sample may be carry-over from other donors' samples. The CDR3 runs from the conserved cysteine through the conserved F or W. A D gene is named only where the DNA matches it firmly. Clone size, where shown, is once, few, many, or a class for clones that have expanded.

D: TRBD1; size: few; V: TRBV20-1; J: TRBJ2-1; DNA: TGCAGTGCTAATCACCCCGGACAGGGTTTGCGCAATGAGCAGTTCTTC; CDR3: CSANHPGQGLRNEQFF
D: -; size: many; V: TRBV7-2; J: TRBJ2-3; DNA: TGTGCCAGCGGGGGGACTACAGATACGCAGTATTTT; CDR3: CASGGTTDTQYF
D: -; size: -; V: TRBV6-8; J: TRBJ1-2; DNA: TGTGCCAGCAGTATGACGAGGGAGTATGGCTACACCTTC; CDR3: CASSMTREYGYTF
D: TRBD2; size: -; V: TRBV6-5; J: TRBJ2-5; DNA: TGTGCCAGCAGTTACTCGAAAGCGGGAGGGCCCGGTGGCGAGACCCAGTACTTC; CDR3: CASSYSKAGGPGGETQYF
D: -; size: few; V: TRBV2; J: TRBJ1-5; DNA: TGTGCCAGCAGTCCTCGGGTCGGCAATCAGCCCCAGCATTTT; CDR3: CASSPRVGNQPQHF
D: -; size: -; V: TRBV19; J: TRBJ1-5; DNA: TGTGCCAGTAGTAGGGACGGGATAGGCAATCAGCCCCAGCATTTT; CDR3: CASSRDGIGNQPQHF
D: -; size: few; V: TRBV5-1; J: TRBJ2-3; DNA: TGCGCCAGCAGCTGGGGGGCGCCCACAGATACGCAGTATTTT; CDR3: CASSWGAPTDTQYF
D: -; size: few; V: TRBV6-2/TRBV6-3; J: TRBJ2-2; DNA: TGTGCCAGCAGTTACTACAGTGGGTTGGTTAACACCGGGGAGCTGTTTTTT; CDR3: CASSYYSGLVNTGELFF
D: -; size: many; V: TRBV11-2; J: TRBJ2-7; DNA: TGTGCCAGCAGCCTCAATACGGGAACCCCCTACGAGCAGTACTTC; CDR3: CASSLNTGTPYEQYF
D: -; size: few; V: TRBV2; J: TRBJ1-6; DNA: TGTGCCAGCACGCCCCAGGGTCGAAATTCACCCCTCCACTTT; CDR3: CASTPQGRNSPLHF
D: TRBD2; size: -; V: TRBV25-1; J: TRBJ2-3; DNA: TGTGCCAGCAGTGATGTCACTAGCGGGAACACAGATACGCAGTATTTT; CDR3: CASSDVTSGNTDTQYF
D: -; size: many; V: TRBV28; J: TRBJ2-7; DNA: TGTGCCAGCAGTTTATGGCACAAGAACTACGAGCAGTACTTC; CDR3: CASSLWHKNYEQYF
D: -; size: -; V: TRBV11-2; J: TRBJ2-7; DNA: TGTGCCAGCAGCTTAGAAGGCCACAGAGGGCTCTTCTCCTACGAGCAGTACTTC; CDR3: CASSLEGHRGLFSYEQYF
D: -; size: few; V: TRBV30; J: TRBJ1-2; DNA: TGTGCCTGGAGTACCCCGGGACTTTCTAACTATGGCTACACCTTC; CDR3: CAWSTPGLSNYGYTF
D: TRBD1; size: few; V: TRBV28; J: TRBJ2-6; DNA: TGTGCCAGCAGACTCCCTCCTGGGACAGGGGGCTCTGGGGCCAACGTCCTGACTTTC; CDR3: CASRLPPGTGGSGANVLTF
D: -; size: few; V: TRBV4-3; J: TRBJ1-6; DNA: TGCGCCAGCAGCCAAGATCGGGGGCCTACACCCCTCCACTTT; CDR3: CASSQDRGPTPLHF
D: -; size: many; V: TRBV20-1; J: TRBJ1-5; DNA: TGCAGTGCCAGAACAGGGTCTGTTAGAAATCAGCCCCAGCATTTT; CDR3: CSARTGSVRNQPQHF
D: -; size: -; V: TRBV30; J: TRBJ1-4; DNA: TGTGCCTGGACGGGTCAAAGGGATAATGAAAAACTGTTTTTT; CDR3: CAWTGQRDNEKLFF
D: TRBD2; size: many; V: TRBV7-2; J: TRBJ2-3; DNA: TGTGCCAGCAGCTCGGACTGGGGGGGAGATACGCAGTATTTT; CDR3: CASSSDWGGDTQYF
D: -; size: many; V: TRBV7-6; J: TRBJ2-7; DNA: TGTGCCAGCAGCTTAGTGAGGGAGGCTTTCTACGAGCAGTACTTC; CDR3: CASSLVREAFYEQYF
D: TRBD2; size: many; V: TRBV7-2; J: TRBJ2-3; DNA: TGTGCCAGCAGCTTAGGCGGGAGAGGCGCAGATACGCAGTATTTT; CDR3: CASSLGGRGADTQYF
D: -; size: many; V: TRBV7-8; J: TRBJ2-3; DNA: TGTGCCAGCAGCGCCTTGTCGGGAGGCACAGATACGCAGTATTTT; CDR3: CASSALSGGTDTQYF
D: -; size: once; V: TRBV15; J: TRBJ1-2; DNA: TGTGCCACCAGCAGAGACCCGGGCGGCGGCTACACCTTC; CDR3: CATSRDPGGGYTF
D: -; size: -; V: TRBV10-3; J: TRBJ1-3; DNA: TGTGCCACGAGACAGGTTGACTTCTCTGGAAACACCATATATTTT; CDR3: CATRQVDFSGNTIYF
D: TRBD2; size: -; V: TRBV19; J: TRBJ2-3; DNA: TGTGCCAGCGGGGGACTAGCGGGAGGGGATGATACGCAGTATTTT; CDR3: CASGGLAGGDDTQYF
D: -; size: -; V: TRBV7-9; J: TRBJ1-1; DNA: TGTGCCAGCAGCACGAGGGTGGAAAAAGCTTTCTTT; CDR3: CASSTRVEKAFF
D: TRBD2; size: many; V: TRBV12-3/TRBV12-4; J: TRBJ2-5; DNA: TGTGCCAGCAGTCTTCGGACTAGCGGGGGCCTCCAAGAGACCCAGTACTTC; CDR3: CASSLRTSGGLQETQYF
D: -; size: once; V: TRBV28; J: TRBJ1-5; DNA: TGTGCCAGCAGTTTGTGGGGACACAATCAGCCCCAGCATTTT; CDR3: CASSLWGHNQPQHF
D: -; size: -; V: TRBV20-1; J: TRBJ2-4; DNA: TGCAGTGCTATGGGTGGGGGGAAAAACATTCAGTACTTC; CDR3: CSAMGGGKNIQYF
D: -; size: -; V: TRBV12-3/TRBV12-4; J: TRBJ1-5; DNA: TGTGCCAGCAGTCTGGCGGGGCCTAGGACCCAGCATTTT; CDR3: CASSLAGPRTQHF
D: -; size: few; V: TRBV20-1; J: TRBJ2-7; DNA: TGCAGTGCTAGAGAGACGGTCTCCTACGAGCAGTACTTC; CDR3: CSARETVSYEQYF
D: -; size: many; V: TRBV12-3/TRBV12-4; J: TRBJ2-7; DNA: TGTGCCAGCAGTTTAGGCGGGCGGCAGTACTTC; CDR3: CASSLGGRQYF
D: TRBD1; size: -; V: TRBV20-1; J: TRBJ2-1; DNA: TGCAGTGCTAGATCTCCAGGGGGCCCGGGTGAGCAGTTCTTC; CDR3: CSARSPGGPGEQFF
D: -; size: few; V: TRBV20-1; J: TRBJ1-5; DNA: TGCAGTGCTTCCACACGGGAACGGGCCCAGCATTTT; CDR3: CSASTRERAQHF
D: TRBD2; size: few; V: TRBV28; J: TRBJ2-1; DNA: TGTGCCAGCAGTCCAACTAGCGCCCTCTACAATGAGCAGTTCTTC; CDR3: CASSPTSALYNEQFF
D: -; size: many; V: TRBV7-8; J: TRBJ2-1; DNA: TGTGCCAGCAGCTTACGGCGGACCCCCTACAATGAGCAGTTCTTC; CDR3: CASSLRRTPYNEQFF
D: -; size: -; V: TRBV20-1; J: TRBJ1-6; DNA: TGCAGTGCTAGAAGCCCCCGATCACCCCTCCACTTT; CDR3: CSARSPRSPLHF